One sample yielded the 8 T cell receptor beta chains listed below, sequenced in a study of T cell repertoires in cytomegalovirus infection. No antigen has been assigned to these receptors. From the reads, TCRdb called clonotypes with MiXCR, one entry per CDR3 protein. Here the sample spans about 830,000 distinct CDR3 sequences, less than 35% being singletons. Specimen: cultured CD8+ T cells from PBMCs, collected from culture after CMV antigen stimulation. The receptor source for this set is a human donor in good health (CMV status not recorded). Some clones in this sample may be carry-over from other donors' samples.

This clonotype was detected only a few times. The CDR3 DNA follows: TGTGCCAGCAGTCCGGACAGGTCCGAGCAGTACGTC. As protein: CASSPDRSEQYV. The V gene is TRBV6-6, the J gene TRBJ2-7, with 7 bases aligning to TRBD1. The V gene end was trimmed by 5 bases and the J gene end by 6 bases; junction bases not matched to a gene: 4. The CDR3 covers 12 residues. Germline CDR1 is MNHNY and CDR2 is SVGAGI (reference sequence).

The genes are TRBV4-1 and TRBJ2-3, with D perhaps TRBD2 (6 bases). Trimming took off 3 bases at V and 4 bases at J, with 11 bases between the two ends. The germline gives CDR1 MGHRA, CDR2 YSYEKL. The CDR3 contains 14 residues. This chain's CDR3 is CASSQSTGADTQYF. The CDR3 DNA reads as TGCGCCAGCAGCCAGAGCACGGGGGCAGATACGCAGTATTTT.

This chain links TRBV4-1 with TRBJ1-4, with D maybe TRBD1 (5 bases). With 1 base removed from V and 8 bases from J, the gap between germline ends came to 20 bases. Germline lookup yields CDR1 MGHRA and CDR2 YSYEKL. The CDR3 totals 17 residues. CDR3 sequence: CASSQVRDRTRGEKLFF. The CDR3 bases are TGCGCCAGCAGCCAAGTCAGGGACCGGACGCGGGGGGAAAAACTGTTTTTT.

This clonotype was observed a few times. V and J are TRBV6-1 and TRBJ1-2; D ambiguous. V was clipped by 1 base and J by 2 bases, with 11 bases between them. There are 15 residues in the CDR3. The germline CDR1 and CDR2 sequences are MNHNS and SASEGT. CDR3 sequence: CASSEGGWGNYGYTF. CDR3 bases: TGTGCCAGCAGTGAAGGCGGTTGGGGAAACTATGGCTACACCTTC.

This clonotype came up a few times. This chain uses TRBV5-4 with TRBJ2-4; TRBD2 matches at 7 bases. Germline values: CDR1 SGHNT, CDR2 YYREEE (reference sequence). J gave up 8 bases and V 4 bases, and 12 bases lay outside the gene matches. The CDR3 is 15 residues long. The CDR3 coding sequence is TGTGCCAGCAGCGACCTAGAGGGTCGGGGGGACATTCAGTACTTC. Translated: CASSDLEGRGDIQYF.

This clonotype was found once. This chain joins TRBV2 and TRBJ2-3; D gene ambiguous. Germline-derived CDR1 and CDR2 are SNHLY and FYNNEI. The V end lost 2 bases, the J end lost 7 bases, and 16 bases lay between the germline ends. This CDR3 is 15 amino acids long. CDR3: CASSERADWVNTQYF. As DNA, the CDR3 is TGTGCCAGCAGTGAACGGGCGGATTGGGTGAATACGCAGTATTTT.

The CDR3 spells CASSQDSLGADTQYF. CDR3 DNA sequence: TGCGCCAGCAGCCAAGATTCCCTAGGTGCAGATACGCAGTATTTT. The gene calls are TRBV4-1 and TRBJ2-3; no firm D call. V was clipped by 0 bases and J by 4 bases, with 11 bases between them. The germline V gene has CDR1 MGHRA and CDR2 YSYEKL. The CDR3 runs 15 residues.

This clonotype turned up a few times. V gene TRBV29-1 combines with J gene TRBJ2-5; no firm D call. The CDR3 is 11 amino acids. CDR1 and CDR2 (germline): SQVTM, ANQGSEA. Trimming left V 4 bases short and J 3 bases short, with 6 bases between. The CDR3 DNA follows: TGCAGCGTTGGTGGGGAAGAGACCCAGTACTTC. Translating gives CSVGGEETQYF.